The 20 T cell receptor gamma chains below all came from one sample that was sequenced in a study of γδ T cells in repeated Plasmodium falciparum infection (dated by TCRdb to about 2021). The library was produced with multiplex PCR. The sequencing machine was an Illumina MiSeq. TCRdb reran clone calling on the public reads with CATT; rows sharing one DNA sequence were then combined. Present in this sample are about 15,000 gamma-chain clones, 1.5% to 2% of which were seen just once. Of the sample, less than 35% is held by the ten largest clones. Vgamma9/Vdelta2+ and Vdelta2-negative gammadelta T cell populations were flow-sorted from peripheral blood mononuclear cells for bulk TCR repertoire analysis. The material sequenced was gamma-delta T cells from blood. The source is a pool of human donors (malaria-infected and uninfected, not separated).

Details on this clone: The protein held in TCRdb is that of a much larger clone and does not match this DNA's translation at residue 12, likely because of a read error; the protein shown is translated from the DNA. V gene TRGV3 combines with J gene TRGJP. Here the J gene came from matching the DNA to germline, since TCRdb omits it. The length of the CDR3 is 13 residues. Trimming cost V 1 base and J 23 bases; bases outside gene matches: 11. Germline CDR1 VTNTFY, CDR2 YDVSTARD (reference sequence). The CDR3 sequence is CATWDSPGWFKVF. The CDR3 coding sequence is TGTGCCACCTGGGACAGTCCTGGTTGGTTCAAGGTATTT.

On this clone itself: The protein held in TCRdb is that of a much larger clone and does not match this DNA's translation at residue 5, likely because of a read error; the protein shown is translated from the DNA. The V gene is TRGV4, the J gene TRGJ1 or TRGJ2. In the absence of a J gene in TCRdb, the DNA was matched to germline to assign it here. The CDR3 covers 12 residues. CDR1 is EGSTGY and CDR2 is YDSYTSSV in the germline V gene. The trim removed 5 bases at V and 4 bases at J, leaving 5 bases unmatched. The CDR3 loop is CATWGVYYKKLF. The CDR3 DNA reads TGTGCCACCTGGGGTGTATATTATAAGAAACTCTTT.

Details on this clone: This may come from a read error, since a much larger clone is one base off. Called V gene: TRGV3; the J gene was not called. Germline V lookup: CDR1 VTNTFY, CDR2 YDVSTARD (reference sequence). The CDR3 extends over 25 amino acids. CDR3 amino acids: CATINSLTVEQHLLSQVSIGRIQHF. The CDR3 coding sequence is TGTGCCACCATAAACTCTTTGACAGTGGAACAACACTTGTTGTCACAGGTAAGTATCGGAAGAATACAACATTTC.

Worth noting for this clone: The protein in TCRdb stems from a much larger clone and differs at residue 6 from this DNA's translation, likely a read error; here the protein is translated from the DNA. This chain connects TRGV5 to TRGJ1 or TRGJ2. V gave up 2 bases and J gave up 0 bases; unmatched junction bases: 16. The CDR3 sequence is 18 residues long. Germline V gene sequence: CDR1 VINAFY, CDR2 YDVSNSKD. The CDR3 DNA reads TGTGCCACCTGGGACATGCGTGGGGATGGCTCGAATTATTATAAGAAACTCTTT. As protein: CATWDMRGDGSNYYKKLF.

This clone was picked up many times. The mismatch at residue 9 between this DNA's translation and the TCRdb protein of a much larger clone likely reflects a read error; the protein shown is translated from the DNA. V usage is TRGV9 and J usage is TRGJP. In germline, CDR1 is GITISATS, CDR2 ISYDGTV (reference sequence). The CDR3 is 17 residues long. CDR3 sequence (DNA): TGTGCCTTGTGGGAGGACTCTCAAGGGTTGGGCAAAAAAATCAAGGTATTT. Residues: CALWEDSQGLGKKIKVF.

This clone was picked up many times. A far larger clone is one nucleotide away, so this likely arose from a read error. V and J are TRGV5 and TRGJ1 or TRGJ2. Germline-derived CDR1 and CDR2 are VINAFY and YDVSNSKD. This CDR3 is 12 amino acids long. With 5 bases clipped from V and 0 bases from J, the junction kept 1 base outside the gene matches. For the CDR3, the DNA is TGTGCCACCTGGGCGAATTATTATAAGAAACTCTTT. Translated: CATWANYYKKLF.

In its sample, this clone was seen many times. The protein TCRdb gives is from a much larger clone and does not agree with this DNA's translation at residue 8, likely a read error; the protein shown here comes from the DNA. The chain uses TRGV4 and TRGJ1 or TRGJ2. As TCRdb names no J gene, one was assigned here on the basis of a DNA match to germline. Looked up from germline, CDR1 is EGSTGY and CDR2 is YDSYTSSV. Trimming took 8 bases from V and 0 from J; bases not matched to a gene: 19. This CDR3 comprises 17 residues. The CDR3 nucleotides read TGTGCCACCTCGGAAGTGAGTAGGAGCGAGAATTATTATAAGAAACTCTTT. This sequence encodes CATSEVSRSENYYKKLF.

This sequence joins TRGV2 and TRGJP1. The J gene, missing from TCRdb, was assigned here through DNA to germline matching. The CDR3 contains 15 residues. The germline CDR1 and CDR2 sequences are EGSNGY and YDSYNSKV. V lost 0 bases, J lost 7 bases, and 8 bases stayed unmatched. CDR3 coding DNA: TGTGCCACCTGGGACGGGAAAAGGGTTGGTTGGTTCAAGATATTT. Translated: CATWDGKRVGWFKIF.

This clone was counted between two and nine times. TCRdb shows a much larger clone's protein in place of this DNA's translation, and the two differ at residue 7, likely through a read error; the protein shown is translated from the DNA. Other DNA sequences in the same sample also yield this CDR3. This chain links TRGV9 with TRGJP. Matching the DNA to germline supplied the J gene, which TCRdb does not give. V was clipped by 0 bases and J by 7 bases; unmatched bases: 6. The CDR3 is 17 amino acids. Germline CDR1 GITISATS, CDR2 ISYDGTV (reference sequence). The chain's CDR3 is CALWEVISELGKKIKVF. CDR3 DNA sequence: TGTGCCTTGTGGGAGGTGATATCGGAGTTGGGCAAAAAAATCAAGGTATTT.

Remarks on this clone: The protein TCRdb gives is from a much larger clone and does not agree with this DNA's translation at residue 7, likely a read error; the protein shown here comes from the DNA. CDR3 coding DNA: TGTGCCTTGTGGGTCCGGGGGGGGTTCAAGATATTT. Amino acid sequence: CALWVRGGFKIF. The V gene is TRGV9, the J gene TRGJP1. Here the J gene came from matching the DNA to germline, since TCRdb omits it. CDR1 and CDR2 (germline): GITISATS, ISYDGTV (reference sequence). The V segment lost 5 bases and the J segment 12 bases; nucleotides outside the gene matches: 9. The CDR3 loop spans 12 amino acids.

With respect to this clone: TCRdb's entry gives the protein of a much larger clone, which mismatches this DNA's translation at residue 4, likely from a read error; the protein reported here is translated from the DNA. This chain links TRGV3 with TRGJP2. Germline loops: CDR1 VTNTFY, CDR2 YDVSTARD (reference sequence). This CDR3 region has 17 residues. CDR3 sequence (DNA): TGTGCCACCCGGGACAGGTTTAGTCGGAGTAGTGATTGGATCAAGACGTTT. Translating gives CATRDRFSRSSDWIKTF.

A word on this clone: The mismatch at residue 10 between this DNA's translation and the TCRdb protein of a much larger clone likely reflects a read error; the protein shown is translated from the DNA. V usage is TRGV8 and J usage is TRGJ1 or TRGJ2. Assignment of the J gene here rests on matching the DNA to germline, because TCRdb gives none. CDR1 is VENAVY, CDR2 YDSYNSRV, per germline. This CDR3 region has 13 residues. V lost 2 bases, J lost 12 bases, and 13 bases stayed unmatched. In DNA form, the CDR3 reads TGTGCCACCTGGGATATTACCAGGAATAGGAAACTCTTT. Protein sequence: CATWDITRNRKLF.

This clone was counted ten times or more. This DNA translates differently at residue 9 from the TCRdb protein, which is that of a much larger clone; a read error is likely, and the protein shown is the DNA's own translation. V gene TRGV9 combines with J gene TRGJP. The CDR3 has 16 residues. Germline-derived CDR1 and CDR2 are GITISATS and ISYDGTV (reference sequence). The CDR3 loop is CALWESQESGKKIKVF. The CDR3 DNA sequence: TGTGCCTTGTGGGAGAGTCAAGAGTCGGGCAAAAAAATCAAGGTATTT.

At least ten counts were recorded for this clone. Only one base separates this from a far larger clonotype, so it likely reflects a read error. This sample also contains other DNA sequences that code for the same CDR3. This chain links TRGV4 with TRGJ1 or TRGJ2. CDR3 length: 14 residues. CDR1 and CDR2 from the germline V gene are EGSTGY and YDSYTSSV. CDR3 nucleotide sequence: TGTGCCACCTGGGATGGGGCCCGTTATTACAAGAAACTCTTT. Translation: CATWDGARYYKKLF.

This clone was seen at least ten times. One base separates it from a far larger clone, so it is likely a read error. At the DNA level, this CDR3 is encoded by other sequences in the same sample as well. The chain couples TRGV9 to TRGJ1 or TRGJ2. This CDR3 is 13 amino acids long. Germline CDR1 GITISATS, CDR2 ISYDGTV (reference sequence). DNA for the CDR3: TGTGCCCTGTGGGAGGAGAATTATTATAAGAAACTCTTT. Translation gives CALWEENYYKKLF.

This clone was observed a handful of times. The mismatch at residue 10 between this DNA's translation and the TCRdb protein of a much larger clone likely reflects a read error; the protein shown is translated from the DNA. The CDR3 reads CATWDGVPRCSSDWIKTF. The CDR3 coding sequence is TGTGCCACCTGGGACGGGGTTCCCCGATGTAGTAGTGATTGGATCAAGACGTTT. This rearrangement joins TRGV2 to TRGJP2. This CDR3 is built from 18 residues. The V gene end was trimmed by 0 bases and the J gene end by 1 base; junction bases not matched to a gene: 11. Germline CDR1 EGSNGY, CDR2 YDSYNSKV.

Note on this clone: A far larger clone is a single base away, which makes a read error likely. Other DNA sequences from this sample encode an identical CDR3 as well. The DNA of the CDR3 is TGTGCCTTGTGGGAGGGGGATCGAGAGCTGGGCAAAAAAATCAAGGTATTT. Its translation is CALWEGDRELGKKIKVF. This rearrangement joins TRGV9 to TRGJP. Germline assignment: CDR1 GITISATS and CDR2 ISYDGTV (reference sequence). The CDR3 runs to 17 residues.

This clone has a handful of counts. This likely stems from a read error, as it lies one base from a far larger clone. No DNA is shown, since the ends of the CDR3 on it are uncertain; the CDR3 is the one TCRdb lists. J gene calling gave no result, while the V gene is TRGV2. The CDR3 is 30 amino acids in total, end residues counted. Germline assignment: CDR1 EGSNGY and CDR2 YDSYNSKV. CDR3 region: CATWDGIIRNSLAVEQHLLSQVSIGRIQHF.

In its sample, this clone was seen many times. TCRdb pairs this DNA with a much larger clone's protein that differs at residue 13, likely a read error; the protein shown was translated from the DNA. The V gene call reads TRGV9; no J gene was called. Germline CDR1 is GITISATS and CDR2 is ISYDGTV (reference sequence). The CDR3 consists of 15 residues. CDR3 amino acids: CALWEAGLGKKIEVF. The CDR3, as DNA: TGTGCCTTGTGGGAGGCGGGGCTGGGCAAAAAAATCGAGGTATTT.

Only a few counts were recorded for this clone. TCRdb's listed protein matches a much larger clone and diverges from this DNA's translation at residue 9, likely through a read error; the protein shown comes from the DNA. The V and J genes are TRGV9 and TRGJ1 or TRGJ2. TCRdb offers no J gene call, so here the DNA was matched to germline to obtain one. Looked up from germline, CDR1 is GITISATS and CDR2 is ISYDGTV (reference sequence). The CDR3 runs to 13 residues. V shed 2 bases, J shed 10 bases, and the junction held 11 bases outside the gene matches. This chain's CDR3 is CALWEAPYEKKLF. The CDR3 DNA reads TGTGCCTTGTGGGAGGCCCCTTATGAGAAGAAACTCTTT.